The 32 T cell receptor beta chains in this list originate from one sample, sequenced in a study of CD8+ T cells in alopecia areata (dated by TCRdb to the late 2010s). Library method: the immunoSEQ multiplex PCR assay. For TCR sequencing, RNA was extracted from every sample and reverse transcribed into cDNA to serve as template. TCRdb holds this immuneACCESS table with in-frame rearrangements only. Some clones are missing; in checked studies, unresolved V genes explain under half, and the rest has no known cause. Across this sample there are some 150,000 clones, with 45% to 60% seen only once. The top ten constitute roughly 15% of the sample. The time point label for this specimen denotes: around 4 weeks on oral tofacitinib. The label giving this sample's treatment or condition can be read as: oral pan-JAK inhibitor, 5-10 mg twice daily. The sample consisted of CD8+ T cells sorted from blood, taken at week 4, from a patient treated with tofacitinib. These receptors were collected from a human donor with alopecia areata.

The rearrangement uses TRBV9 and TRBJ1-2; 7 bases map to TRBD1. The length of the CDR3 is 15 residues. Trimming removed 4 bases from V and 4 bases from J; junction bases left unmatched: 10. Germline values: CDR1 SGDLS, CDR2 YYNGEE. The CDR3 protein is CASSSGDSYLYGYTF. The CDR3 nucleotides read TGTGCCAGCAGCAGCGGGGACAGCTACCTCTATGGCTACACCTTC. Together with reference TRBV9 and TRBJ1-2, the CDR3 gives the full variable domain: DSGVTQTPKHLITATGQRVTLRCSPRSGDLSVYWYQQSLDQGLQFLIQYYNGEERAKGNILERFSAQQFPDLHSELNLSSLELGDSALYFCASSSGDSYLYGYTFGSGTRLTVV.

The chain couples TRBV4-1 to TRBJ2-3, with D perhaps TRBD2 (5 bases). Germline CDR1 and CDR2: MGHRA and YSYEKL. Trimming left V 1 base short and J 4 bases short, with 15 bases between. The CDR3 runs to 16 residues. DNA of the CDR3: TGCGCCAGCAGCCAAGTGAAGGGAGTAGGCTCAGATACGCAGTATTTT. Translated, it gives CASSQVKGVGSDTQYF.

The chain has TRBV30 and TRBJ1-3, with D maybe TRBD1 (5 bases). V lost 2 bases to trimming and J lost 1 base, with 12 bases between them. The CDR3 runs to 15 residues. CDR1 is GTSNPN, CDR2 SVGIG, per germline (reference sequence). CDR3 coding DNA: TGTGCCTGGAGTTGGGGGATGCTGTCTGGAAACACCATATATTTT. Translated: CAWSWGMLSGNTIYF.

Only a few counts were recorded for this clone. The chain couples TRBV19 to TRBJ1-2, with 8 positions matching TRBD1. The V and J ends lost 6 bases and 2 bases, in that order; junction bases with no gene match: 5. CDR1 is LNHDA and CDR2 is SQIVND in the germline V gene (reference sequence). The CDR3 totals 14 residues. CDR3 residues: CASRDRGYNYGYTF. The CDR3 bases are TGTGCCAGTAGAGACAGGGGTTACAACTATGGCTACACCTTC.

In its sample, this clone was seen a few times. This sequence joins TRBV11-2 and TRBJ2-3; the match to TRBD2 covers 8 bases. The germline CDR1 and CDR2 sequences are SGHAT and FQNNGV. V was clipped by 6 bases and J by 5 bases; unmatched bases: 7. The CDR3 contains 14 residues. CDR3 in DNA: TGTGCCAGCAGTCGATTCGGGGGGGGAGATACGCAGTATTTT. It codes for CASSRFGGGDTQYF.

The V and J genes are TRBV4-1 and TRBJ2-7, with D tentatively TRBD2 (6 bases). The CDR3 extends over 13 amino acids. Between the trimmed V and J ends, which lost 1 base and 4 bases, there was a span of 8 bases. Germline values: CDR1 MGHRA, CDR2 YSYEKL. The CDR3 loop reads CASSQARGYEQYF. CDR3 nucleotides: TGCGCCAGCAGCCAAGCTCGGGGGTACGAGCAGTACTTC.

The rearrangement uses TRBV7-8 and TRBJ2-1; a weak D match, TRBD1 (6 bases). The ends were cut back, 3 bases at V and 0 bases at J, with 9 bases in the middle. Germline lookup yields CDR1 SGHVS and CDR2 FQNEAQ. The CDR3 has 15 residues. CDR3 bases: TGTGCCAGCAGCTTTGGGGACAACTCCTACAATGAGCAGTTCTTC. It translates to CASSFGDNSYNEQFF.

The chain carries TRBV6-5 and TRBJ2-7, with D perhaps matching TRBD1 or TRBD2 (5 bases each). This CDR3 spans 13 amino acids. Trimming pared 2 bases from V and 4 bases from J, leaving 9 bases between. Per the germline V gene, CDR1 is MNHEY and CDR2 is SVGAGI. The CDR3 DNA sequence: TGTGCCAGCAGTTACCTAGAGGGGTACGAGCAGTACTTC. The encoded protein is CASSYLEGYEQYF.

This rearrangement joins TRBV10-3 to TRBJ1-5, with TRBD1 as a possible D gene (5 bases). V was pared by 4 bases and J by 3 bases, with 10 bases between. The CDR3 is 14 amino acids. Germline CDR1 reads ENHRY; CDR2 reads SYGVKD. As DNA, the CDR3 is TGTGCCATCAGTGCCGACAGATACAATCAGCCCCAGCATTTT. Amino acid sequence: CAISADRYNQPQHF.

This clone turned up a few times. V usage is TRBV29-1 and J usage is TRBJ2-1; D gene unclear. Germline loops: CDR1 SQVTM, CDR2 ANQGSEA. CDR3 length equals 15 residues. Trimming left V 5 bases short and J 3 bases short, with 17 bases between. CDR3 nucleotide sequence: TGCAGCGTTTACGATCCGCGCGGTTACTACAATGAGCAGTTCTTC. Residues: CSVYDPRGYYNEQFF.

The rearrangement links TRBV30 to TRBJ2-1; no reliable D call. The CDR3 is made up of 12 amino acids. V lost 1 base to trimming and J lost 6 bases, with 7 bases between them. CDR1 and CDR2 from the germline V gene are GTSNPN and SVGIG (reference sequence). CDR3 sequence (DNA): TGTGCCTGGAGTGAGGGTATCAATGAGCAGTTCTTC. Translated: CAWSEGINEQFF.

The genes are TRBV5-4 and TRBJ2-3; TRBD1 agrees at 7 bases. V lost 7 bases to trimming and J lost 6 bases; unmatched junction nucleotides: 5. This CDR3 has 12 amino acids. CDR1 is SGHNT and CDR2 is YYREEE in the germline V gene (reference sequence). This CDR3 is CASASRGDTQYF. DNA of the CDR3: TGTGCCAGCGCTTCCAGGGGGGATACGCAGTATTTT. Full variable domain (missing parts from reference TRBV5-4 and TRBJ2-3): ETGVTQSPTHLIKTRGQQVTLRCSSQSGHNTVSWYQQALGQGPQFIFQYYREEENGRGNFPPRFSGLQFPNYSSELNVNALELDDSALYLCASASRGDTQYFGPGTRLTVL.

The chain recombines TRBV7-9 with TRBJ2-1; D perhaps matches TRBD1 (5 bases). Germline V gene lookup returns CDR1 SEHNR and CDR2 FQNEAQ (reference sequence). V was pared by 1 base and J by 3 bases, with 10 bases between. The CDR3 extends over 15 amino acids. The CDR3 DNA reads TGTGCCAGCAGCTTAGGGGCAGGGATCTACAATGAGCAGTTCTTC. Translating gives CASSLGAGIYNEQFF.

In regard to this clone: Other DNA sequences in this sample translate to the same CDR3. CDR3 coding DNA: TGTGCCAGCAGTTTCTCAGGGAACACCGGGGAGCTGTTTTTT. The encoded protein is CASSFSGNTGELFF. The V call is TRBV27, the J call TRBJ2-2; the D is unclear. The ends were cut back, 3 bases at V and 1 base at J, with 6 bases in the middle. Germline-derived CDR1 and CDR2 are MNHEY and SMNVEV (reference sequence). The CDR3 covers 14 residues.

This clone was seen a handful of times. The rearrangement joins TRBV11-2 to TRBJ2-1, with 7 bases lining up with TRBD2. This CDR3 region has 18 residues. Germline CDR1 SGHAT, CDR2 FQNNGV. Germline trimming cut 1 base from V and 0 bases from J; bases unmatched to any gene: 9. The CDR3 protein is CASSLVRYGGSSYNEQFF. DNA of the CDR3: TGTGCCAGCAGCTTAGTCCGCTACGGGGGGAGCTCCTACAATGAGCAGTTCTTC.

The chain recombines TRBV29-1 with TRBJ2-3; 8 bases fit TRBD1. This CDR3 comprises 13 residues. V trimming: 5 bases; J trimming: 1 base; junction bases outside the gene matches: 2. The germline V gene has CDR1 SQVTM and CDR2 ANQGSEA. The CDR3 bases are TGCAGCGTTCCGGGACAGGGCACAGATACGCAGTATTTT. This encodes CSVPGQGTDTQYF.

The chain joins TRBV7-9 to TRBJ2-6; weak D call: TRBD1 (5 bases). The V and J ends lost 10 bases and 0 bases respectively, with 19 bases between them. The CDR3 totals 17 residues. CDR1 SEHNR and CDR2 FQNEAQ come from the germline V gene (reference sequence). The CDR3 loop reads CAMPATAILSGANVLTF. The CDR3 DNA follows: TGTGCCATGCCTGCGACAGCCATCCTCTCTGGGGCCAACGTCCTGACTTTC.

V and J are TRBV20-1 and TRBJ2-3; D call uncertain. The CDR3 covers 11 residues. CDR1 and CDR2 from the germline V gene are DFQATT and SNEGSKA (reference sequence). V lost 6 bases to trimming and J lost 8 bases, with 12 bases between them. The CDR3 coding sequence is TGCAGTGCCCCGATTGCTGGTACGCAGTATTTT. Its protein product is CSAPIAGTQYF.

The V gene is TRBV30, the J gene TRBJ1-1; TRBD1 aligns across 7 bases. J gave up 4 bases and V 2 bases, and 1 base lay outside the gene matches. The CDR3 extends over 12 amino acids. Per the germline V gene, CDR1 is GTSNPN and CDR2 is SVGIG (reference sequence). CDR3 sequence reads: CAWSSGGTEAFF. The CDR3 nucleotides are TGTGCCTGGAGTTCAGGGGGCACTGAAGCTTTCTTT.

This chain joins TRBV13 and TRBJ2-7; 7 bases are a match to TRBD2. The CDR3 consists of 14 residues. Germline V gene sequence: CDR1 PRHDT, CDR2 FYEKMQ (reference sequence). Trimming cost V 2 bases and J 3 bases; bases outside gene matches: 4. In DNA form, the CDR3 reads TGTGCCAGCAGCTTAAGACTAGCTGGCTACGAGCAGTACTTC. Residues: CASSLRLAGYEQYF. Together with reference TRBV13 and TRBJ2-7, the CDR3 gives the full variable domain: AAGVIQSPRHLIKEKRETATLKCYPIPRHDTVYWYQQGPGQDPQFLISFYEKMQSDKGSIPDRFSAQQFSDYHSELNMSSLELGDSALYFCASSLRLAGYEQYFGPGTRLTVT.

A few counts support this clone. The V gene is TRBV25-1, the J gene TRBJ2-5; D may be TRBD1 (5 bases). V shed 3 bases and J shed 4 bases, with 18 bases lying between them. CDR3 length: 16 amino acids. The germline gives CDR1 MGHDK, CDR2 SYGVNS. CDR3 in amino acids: CASSDEFRAATETQYF. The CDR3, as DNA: TGTGCCAGCAGTGATGAATTCAGGGCAGCGACAGAGACCCAGTACTTC. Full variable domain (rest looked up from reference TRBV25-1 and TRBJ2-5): EADIYQTPRYLVIGTGKKITLECSQTMGHDKMYWYQQDPGMELHLIHYSYGVNSTEKGDLSSESTVSRIRTEHFPLTLESARPSHTSQYLCASSDEFRAATETQYFGPGTRLLVL.

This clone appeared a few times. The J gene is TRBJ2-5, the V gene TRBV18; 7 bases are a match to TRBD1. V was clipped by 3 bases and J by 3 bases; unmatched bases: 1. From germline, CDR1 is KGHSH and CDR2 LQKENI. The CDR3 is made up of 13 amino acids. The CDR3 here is CASSPGQEETQYF. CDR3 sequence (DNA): TGTGCCAGCTCACCTGGACAGGAAGAGACCCAGTACTTC.

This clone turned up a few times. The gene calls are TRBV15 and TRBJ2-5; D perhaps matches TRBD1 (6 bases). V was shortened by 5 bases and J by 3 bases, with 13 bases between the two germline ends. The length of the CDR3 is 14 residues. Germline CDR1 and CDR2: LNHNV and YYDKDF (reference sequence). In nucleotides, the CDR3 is TGTGCCACCAGCGCGTACAGGGTGGAAGAGACCCAGTACTTC. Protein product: CATSAYRVEETQYF.

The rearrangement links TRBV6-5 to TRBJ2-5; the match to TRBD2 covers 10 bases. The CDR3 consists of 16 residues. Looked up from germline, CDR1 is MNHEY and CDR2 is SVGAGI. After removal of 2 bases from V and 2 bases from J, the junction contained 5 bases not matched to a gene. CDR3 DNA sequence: TGTGCCAGCAGTTACATAGCGGGGGGACTACAAGAGACCCAGTACTTC. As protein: CASSYIAGGLQETQYF.

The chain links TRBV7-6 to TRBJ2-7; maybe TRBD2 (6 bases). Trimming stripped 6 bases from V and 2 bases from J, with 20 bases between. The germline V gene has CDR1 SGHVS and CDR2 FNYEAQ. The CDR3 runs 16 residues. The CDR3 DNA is TGTGCCAGCAGTCCTTATACGGGAGCCTCCACCTACGAGCAGTACTTC. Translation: CASSPYTGASTYEQYF.

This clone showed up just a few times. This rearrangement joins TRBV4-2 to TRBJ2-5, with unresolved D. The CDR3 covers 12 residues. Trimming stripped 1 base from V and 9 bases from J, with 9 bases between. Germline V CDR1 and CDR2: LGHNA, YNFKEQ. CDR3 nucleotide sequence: TGTGCCAGCAGCCAAGGCCCCTCACCCCAGTACTTC. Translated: CASSQGPSPQYF.

The CDR3 sequence: CASSRDSPLHGELFF. The DNA of the CDR3 is TGTGCCAGCAGTCGGGACTCCCCTCTTCACGGGGAGCTGTTTTTT. V gene TRBV6-6 combines with J gene TRBJ2-2; D may be TRBD2 (6 bases). Trimming took off 5 bases at V and 7 bases at J, with 17 bases between the two ends. The CDR3 consists of 15 residues. CDR1 and CDR2 from the germline V gene are MNHNY and SVGAGI (reference sequence).

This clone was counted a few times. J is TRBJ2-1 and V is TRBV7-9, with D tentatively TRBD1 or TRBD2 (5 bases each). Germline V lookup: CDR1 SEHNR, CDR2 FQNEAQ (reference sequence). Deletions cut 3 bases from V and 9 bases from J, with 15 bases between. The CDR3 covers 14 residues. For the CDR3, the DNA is TGTGCCAGCAGCTTGGGGGTAGCCTCCGGTGAGCAGTTCTTC. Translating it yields CASSLGVASGEQFF. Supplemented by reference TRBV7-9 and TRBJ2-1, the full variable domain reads DTGVSQNPRHKITKRGQNVTFRCDPISEHNRLYWYRQTLGQGPEFLTYFQNEAQLEKSRLLSDRFSAERPKGSFSTLEIQRTEQGDSAMYLCASSLGVASGEQFFGPGTRLTVL.

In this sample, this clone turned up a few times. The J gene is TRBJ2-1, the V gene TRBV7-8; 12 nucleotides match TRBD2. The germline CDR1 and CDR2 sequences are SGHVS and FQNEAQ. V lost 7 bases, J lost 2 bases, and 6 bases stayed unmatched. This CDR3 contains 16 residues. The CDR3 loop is CASTFGLAGTYNEQFF. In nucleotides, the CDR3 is TGTGCCAGCACCTTCGGACTAGCGGGGACCTACAATGAGCAGTTCTTC. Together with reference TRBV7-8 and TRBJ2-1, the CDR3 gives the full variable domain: GAGVSQSPRYKVAKRGQDVALRCDPISGHVSLFWYQQALGQGPEFLTYFQNEAQLDKSGLPSDRFFAERPEGSVSTLKIQRTQQEDSAVYLCASTFGLAGTYNEQFFGPGTRLTVL.

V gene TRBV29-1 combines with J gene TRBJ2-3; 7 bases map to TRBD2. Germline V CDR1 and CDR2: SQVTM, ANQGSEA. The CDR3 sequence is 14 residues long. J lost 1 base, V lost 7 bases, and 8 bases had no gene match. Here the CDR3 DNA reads TGCAGCGCCCGCCGGGGGGACGGCACAGATACGCAGTATTTT. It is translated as CSARRGDGTDTQYF.

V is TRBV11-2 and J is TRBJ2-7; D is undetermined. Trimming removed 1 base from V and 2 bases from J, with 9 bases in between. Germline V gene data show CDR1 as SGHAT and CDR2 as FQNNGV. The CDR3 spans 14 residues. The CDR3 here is CASSLGQATYEQYF. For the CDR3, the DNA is TGTGCCAGCAGCTTAGGTCAGGCCACCTACGAGCAGTACTTC.

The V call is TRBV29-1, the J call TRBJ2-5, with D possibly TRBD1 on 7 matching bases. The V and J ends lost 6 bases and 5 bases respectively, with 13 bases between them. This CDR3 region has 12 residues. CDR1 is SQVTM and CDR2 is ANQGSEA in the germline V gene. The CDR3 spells CSVEGAVETQYF. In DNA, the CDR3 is TGCAGCGTGGAGGGGGCGGTGGAGACCCAGTACTTC.